Shown below are 8 T cell receptor beta chains from a single sample sequenced in a study of PD-1 blockade in classical Hodgkin lymphoma. Every patient had relapsed following autologous stem cell transplantation, and cohorts differed in brentuximab vedotin exposure. The study purified CD4+ T cells from thawed PBMCs using magnetic negative selection. Sequencing used immunoSEQ multiplex PCR; TCRdb keeps in-frame clones, though not all of them. Of over 5,500 clones listed, about 78% are singletons. This specimen was CD4+ T cells from blood, taken at baseline. These receptors all stem from a human donor with classical Hodgkin lymphoma.

This rearrangement joins TRBV5-5 to TRBJ1-2; D not certain. CDR3 length equals 14 residues. The germline CDR1 and CDR2 sequences are SGHKS and YYEKEE (reference sequence). The V end lost 0 bases, the J end lost 8 bases, and 14 bases lay between the germline ends. The CDR3 DNA reads as TGTGCCAGCAGCTTGGAGAGGGTACTCTGGGGCTACACCTTC. The encoded protein is CASSLERVLWGYTF.

This clone was found once. V gene TRBV7-9 combines with J gene TRBJ2-7; D is ambiguous. V gave up 1 base and J gave up 1 base, with 14 bases separating them. In germline, CDR1 is SEHNR, CDR2 FQNEAQ (reference sequence). The CDR3 contains 16 residues. The CDR3 reads CASSLVDGRLSYEQYF. In nucleotides, the CDR3 is TGTGCCAGCAGCTTAGTTGACGGTAGGCTTTCCTACGAGCAGTACTTC.

The chain is built from TRBV15 and TRBJ2-7; no clear D gene. Looked up from germline, CDR1 is LNHNV and CDR2 is YYDKDF (reference sequence). With 4 bases removed from V and 2 bases from J, the gap between germline ends came to 12 bases. The CDR3 extends over 14 amino acids. CDR3 sequence reads: CATSTQLVPYEQYF. As DNA, the CDR3 is TGTGCCACCAGCACCCAACTTGTTCCCTACGAGCAGTACTTC.

The chain joins TRBV11-1 to TRBJ1-1; unclear D gene. The CDR3 has 13 amino acids. Deletions cut 1 base from V and 7 bases from J, with 10 bases between. Per the germline V gene, CDR1 is SGHAT and CDR2 is FQDESV (reference sequence). The CDR3 spells CASSLGPFNEAFF. CDR3 DNA: TGTGCCAGCAGCTTAGGTCCTTTTAATGAAGCTTTCTTT.

This sequence joins TRBV9 and TRBJ2-7; D ambiguous. Germline CDR1 reads SGDLS; CDR2 reads YYNGEE. CDR3 length: 15 residues. Trimming cost V 0 bases and J 0 bases, with 10 bases left between them. The CDR3 sequence: CASSVGTEFSYEQYF. The CDR3 nucleotides are TGTGCCAGCAGCGTAGGCACAGAGTTCTCCTACGAGCAGTACTTC.

This clone was counted between two and nine times. The chain combines TRBV19 with TRBJ2-5; D may be TRBD2 (5 bases). The germline gives CDR1 LNHDA, CDR2 SQIVND (reference sequence). The ends were cut back, 1 base at V and 5 bases at J, with 11 bases in the middle. The CDR3 has 14 residues. The CDR3 loop is CASSIVGEKETQYF. CDR3 nucleotides: TGTGCCAGTAGTATAGTCGGGGAGAAGGAGACCCAGTACTTC.

This chain connects TRBV6-5 to TRBJ1-2, with D unresolved. Germline CDR1 and CDR2: MNHEY and SVGAGI. CDR3 length: 15 residues. V dropped 6 bases and J dropped 1 base, with 15 bases sitting between them. For the CDR3, the DNA is TGTGCCAGCAGACAATCTTTATCCGTTAACTATGGCTACACCTTC. Translating gives CASRQSLSVNYGYTF.

The chain carries TRBV7-6 and TRBJ2-7; perhaps TRBD1 as D (7 bases). The CDR3 has 16 residues. Germline V gene sequence: CDR1 SGHVS, CDR2 FNYEAQ. V was shortened by 3 bases and J by 3 bases, with 18 bases between the two germline ends. In nucleotides, the CDR3 is TGTGCCAGCAGCTTCCCGGGGGACAGCCGAGACTACGAGCAGTACTTC. It is translated as CASSFPGDSRDYEQYF.